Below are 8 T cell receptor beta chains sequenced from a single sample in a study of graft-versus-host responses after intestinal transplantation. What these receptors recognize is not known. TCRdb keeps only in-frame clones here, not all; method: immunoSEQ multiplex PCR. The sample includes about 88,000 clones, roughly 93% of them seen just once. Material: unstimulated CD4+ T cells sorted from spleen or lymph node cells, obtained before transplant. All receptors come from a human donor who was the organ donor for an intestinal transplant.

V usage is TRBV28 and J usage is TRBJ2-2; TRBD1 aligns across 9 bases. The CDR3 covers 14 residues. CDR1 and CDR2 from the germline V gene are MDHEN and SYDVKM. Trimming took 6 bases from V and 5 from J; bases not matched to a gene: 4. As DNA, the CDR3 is TGTGCCAGCAGGACAGGGGGGAGGACCGGGGAGCTGTTTTTT. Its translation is CASRTGGRTGELFF.

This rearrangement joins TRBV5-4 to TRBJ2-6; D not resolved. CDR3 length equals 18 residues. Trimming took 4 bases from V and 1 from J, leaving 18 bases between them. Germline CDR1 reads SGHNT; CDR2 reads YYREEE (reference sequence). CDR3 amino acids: CASSLSALGGSGANVLTF. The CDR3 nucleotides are TGTGCCAGCAGCCTATCGGCCTTGGGTGGGTCTGGGGCCAACGTCCTGACTTTC.

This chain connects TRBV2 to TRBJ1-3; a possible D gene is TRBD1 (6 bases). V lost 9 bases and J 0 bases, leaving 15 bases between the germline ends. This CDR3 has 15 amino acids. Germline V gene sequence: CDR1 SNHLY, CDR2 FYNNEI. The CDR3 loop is CASTSQGTSGNTIYF. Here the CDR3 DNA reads TGTGCCAGTACATCACAGGGCACCTCTGGAAACACCATATATTTT.

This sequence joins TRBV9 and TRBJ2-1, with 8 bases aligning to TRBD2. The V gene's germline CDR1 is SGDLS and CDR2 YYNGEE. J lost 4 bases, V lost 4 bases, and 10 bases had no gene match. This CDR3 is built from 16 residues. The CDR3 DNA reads TGTGCCAGCAGCACACGCCCCGGGGGGGAGTACAATGAGCAGTTCTTC. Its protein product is CASSTRPGGEYNEQFF.

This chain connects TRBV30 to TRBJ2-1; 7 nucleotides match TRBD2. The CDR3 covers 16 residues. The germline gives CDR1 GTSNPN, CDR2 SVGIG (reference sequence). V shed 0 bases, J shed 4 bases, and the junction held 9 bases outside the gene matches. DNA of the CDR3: TGTGCCTGGAGTGTTCACGTCGCGGGGGATTACAATGAGCAGTTCTTC. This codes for CAWSVHVAGDYNEQFF.

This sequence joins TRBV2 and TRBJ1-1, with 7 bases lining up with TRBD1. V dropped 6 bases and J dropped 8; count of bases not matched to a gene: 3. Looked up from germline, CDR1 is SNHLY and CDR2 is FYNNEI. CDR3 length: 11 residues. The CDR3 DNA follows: TGTGCCAGCAGGTTAGGGGGCGAAGCTTTCTTT. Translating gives CASRLGGEAFF.

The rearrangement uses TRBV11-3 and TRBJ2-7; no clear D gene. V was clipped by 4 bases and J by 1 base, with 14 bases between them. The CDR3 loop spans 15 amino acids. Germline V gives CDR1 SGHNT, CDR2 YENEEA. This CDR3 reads CASSSAWTASYEQYF. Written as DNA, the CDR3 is TGTGCCAGCAGCTCGGCCTGGACGGCTTCCTACGAGCAGTACTTC. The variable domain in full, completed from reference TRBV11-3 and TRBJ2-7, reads EAGVVQSPRYKIIEKKQPVAFWCNPISGHNTLYWYLQNLGQGPELLIRYENEEAVDDSQLPKDRFSAERLKGVDSTLKIQPAELGDSAVYLCASSSAWTASYEQYFGPGTRLTVT.

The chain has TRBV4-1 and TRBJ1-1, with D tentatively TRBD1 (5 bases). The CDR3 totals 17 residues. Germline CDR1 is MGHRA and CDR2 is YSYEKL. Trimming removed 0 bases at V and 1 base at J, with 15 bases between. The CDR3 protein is CASSQDRWGYGNTEAFF. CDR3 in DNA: TGCGCCAGCAGCCAAGATCGTTGGGGGTATGGGAACACTGAAGCTTTCTTT.